This T cell receptor beta chain was identified during a study of blood T cell repertoires in COVID-19. Study as a whole: PBMCs, B-cell-depleted T cells, or T cells were the source of the cDNA or gDNA that made up the material.

The CDR3 has 11 residues. Trimming stripped 2 bases from V and 6 bases from J, with 7 bases between. Germline V lookup: CDR1 DFQATT, CDR2 SNEGSKA (reference sequence). This clone appeared a single time. Libraries were prepared by immunoSEQ multiplex PCR; TCRdb keeps only in-frame clonotypes and omits some of them. Counted here are about 120,000 clones, around 76% occurring once; the ten biggest clones make up over 2%. The TCR sequence derives from a man between 65 and 80 years old with acute or convalescent COVID-19. The chain joins TRBV20-1 to TRBJ1-1; no definite D call. Material for sequencing was peripheral blood. The CDR3 reads CSARRLPEAFF. CDR3 DNA sequence: TGCAGTGCTAGACGGTTGCCTGAAGCTTTCTTT.